This T cell receptor beta chain was documented in a study of human T cells and chemical hapten exposure. Time point denoted: patch test 1, 2 weeks after DPC sensitization. Treatment described: therapeutic diphenylcyclopropenone sensitization with weekly scalp DPC. This CDR3 region has 15 residues. Germline CDR1 is LGHNA and CDR2 is YNFKEQ. V shed 0 bases and J shed 2 bases, with 11 bases lying between them. Individual cDNA molecules received unique molecular identifiers in the library. TCRdb re-derived calls from the RACE reads in MiXCR, one entry per CDR3 protein. The top ten clones hold around 0.99% of a sample with about 120,000 distinct CDR3 sequences, roughly 13% of them seen once.

The V call is TRBV4-2, the J call TRBJ2-7; a weak D match, TRBD1 (6 bases). Specimen: whole blood, collected in connection with sensitization to the hapten diphenylcyclopropenone (DPC). This TCR was recovered from a man in his late teens or twenties with alopecia areata. Some clones in this sample may be carry-over from other donors' samples. The CDR3 protein is CASSQERGTTYEQYF. DNA of the CDR3: TGTGCCAGCAGCCAAGAACGTGGGACAACCTACGAGCAGTACTTC.